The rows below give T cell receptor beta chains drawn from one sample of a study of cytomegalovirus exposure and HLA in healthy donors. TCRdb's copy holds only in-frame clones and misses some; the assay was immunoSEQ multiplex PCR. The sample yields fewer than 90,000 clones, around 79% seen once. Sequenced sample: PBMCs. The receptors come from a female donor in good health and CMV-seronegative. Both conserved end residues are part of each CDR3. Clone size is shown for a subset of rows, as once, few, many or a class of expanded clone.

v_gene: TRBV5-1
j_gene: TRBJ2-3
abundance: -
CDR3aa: CASSLVPTSGSITDTQYF

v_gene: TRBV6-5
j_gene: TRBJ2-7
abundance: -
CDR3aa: CASSYSGTYEQYF

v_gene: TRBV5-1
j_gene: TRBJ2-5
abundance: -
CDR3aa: CASSSGAGVQETQYF

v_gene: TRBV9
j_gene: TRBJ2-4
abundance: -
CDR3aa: CASSAGQGGNLAKNIQYF

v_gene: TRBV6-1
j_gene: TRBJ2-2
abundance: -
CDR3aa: CAIKQGLGNTGELFF

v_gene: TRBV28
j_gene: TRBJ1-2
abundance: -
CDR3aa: CATGHETGNYGYTF

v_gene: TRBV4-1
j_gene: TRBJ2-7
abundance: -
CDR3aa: CASSLDRDSPYEQYF

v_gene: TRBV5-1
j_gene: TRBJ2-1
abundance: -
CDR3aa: CASSLEARTHEQFF

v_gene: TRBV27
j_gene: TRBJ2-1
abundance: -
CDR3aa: CASSPSKLAAYNEQFF

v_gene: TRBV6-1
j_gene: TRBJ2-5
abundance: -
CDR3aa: CASSEWGGRETQYF

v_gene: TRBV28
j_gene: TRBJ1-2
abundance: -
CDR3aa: CASSWTGVNYGYTF

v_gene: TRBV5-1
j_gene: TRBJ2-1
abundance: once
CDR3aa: CASRTTGGNMNRQFF

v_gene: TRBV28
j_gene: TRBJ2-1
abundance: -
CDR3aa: CASRQGGDRSDLVF

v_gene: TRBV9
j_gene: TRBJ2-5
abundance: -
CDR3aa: CASSTRQGRETQYF

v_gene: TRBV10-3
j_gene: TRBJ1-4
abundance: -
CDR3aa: CAIRQGADEKLFF

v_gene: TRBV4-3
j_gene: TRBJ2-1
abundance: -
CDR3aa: CASSQGSGGASDEQFF

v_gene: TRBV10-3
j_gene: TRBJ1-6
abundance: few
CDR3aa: CAISDAGTGLWSPLHF

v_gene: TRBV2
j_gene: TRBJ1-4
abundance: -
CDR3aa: CASSERDSAVANEKLFF

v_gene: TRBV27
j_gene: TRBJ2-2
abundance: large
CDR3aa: CASSLGTGRAGELFF

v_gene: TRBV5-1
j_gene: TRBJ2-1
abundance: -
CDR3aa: CASSILNNEQFF

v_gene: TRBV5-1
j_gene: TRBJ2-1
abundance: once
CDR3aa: CASSFWGQSSYNEQFF

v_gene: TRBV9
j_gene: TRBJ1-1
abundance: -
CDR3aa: CASSVGLSGNTEAFF

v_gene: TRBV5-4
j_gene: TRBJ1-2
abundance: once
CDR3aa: CASSFSGTGGGYTF

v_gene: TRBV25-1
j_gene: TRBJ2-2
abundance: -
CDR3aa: CASSETGKANTGELFF

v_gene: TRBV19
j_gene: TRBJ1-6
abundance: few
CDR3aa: CASSMGQGDNSPLHF

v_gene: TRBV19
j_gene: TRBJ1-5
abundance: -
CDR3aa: CASSMRGGAQGQPQHF

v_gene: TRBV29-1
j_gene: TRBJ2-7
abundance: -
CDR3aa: CSPTRGGGCSEQYF

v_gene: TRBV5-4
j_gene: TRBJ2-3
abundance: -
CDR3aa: CASSLSAAGGDTQYF

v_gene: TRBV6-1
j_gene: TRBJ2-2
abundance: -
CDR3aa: CASTEARLAGITGELFF

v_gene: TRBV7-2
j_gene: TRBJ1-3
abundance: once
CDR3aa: CASSRLSEGSSSYKDTIYF

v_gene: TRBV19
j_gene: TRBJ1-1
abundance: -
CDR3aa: CASMTVDTEAFF

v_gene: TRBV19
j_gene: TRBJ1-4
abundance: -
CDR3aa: CASSNFATGRNEKLFF

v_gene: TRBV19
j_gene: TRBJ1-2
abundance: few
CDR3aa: CASSISERGGYGYTF

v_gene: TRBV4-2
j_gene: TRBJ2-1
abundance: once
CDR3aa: CASSQDQSLAGAGNEQFF

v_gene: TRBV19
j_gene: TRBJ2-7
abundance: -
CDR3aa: CASSIGQGSYEQYF

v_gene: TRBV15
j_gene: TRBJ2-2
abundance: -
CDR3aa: CATSRDSHAGGSGELFF

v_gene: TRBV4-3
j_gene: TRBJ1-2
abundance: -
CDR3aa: CASSQGREFGYTF

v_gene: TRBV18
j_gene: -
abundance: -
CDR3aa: CASSPGQGGEQYF

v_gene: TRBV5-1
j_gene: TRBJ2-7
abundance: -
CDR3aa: CASSGRDRAGGEQYF

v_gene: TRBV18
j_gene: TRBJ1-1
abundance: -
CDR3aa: CASSWDRGTEAFF

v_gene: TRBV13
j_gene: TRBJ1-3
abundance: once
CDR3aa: CASSLDRGPGNTIYF